Listed here is a single TCR beta chain. What it binds is unknown. The data were taken from a study of shared clonotypes between healthy human individuals. Sequenced by immunoSEQ multiplex PCR; TCRdb stores in-frame clones only, minus some. This table holds millions of clones, 85% to 95% found once. CD8 cells classed as naive were CD45RO-negative and positively selected for CCR7, excluding terminally differentiated effector memory CD45RA+ cells. Study-level findings and limits: Larger estimated richness was generally seen in naive subsets than in memory subsets.

The CDR3 covers 13 residues. Germline V CDR1 and CDR2: SNHLY, FYNNEI. J gave up 6 bases and V 3 bases, and 4 bases lay outside the gene matches. The rearrangement uses TRBV2 and TRBJ2-7; 8 positions match TRBD1. The sequence was obtained from a man younger than 30 in good health. Sequencing was performed on naive CD8+ T cells sorted from blood. For the CDR3, the DNA is TGTGCCAGCAGTGACAGGGGGCCTCTCGAGCAGTACTTC. This translates into CASSDRGPLEQYF.